This T cell receptor (beta chain) is from a study of OX40 agonist ivuxolimab in advanced cancers. As for the study in general: Hepatocellular carcinoma, melanoma, renal cell or head and neck cancer was diagnosed in the dose-escalation patients. Study-wide points: The study observed clonal expansion of CD4+ and CD8+ blood T cells by week 6 at 0.1 to 3.0 mg/kg.

Some clones are missing from TCRdb's copy, which holds only in-frame ones; the method was immunoSEQ multiplex PCR. Of tens of thousands of clones in the sample, more than 80% were seen once. The CDR3 is 15 residues long. V lost 2 bases and J 0 bases, leaving 10 bases between the germline ends. Per germline, CDR1 SGHTA and CDR2 FQGTGA. Remarks on this clone: Its antigen remains unknown.

The sequenced sample was CD4+ or CD8+ T cells sorted from blood, obtained in a trial of the OX40 agonist ivuxolimab. The TCR comes from an adult with an advanced solid tumor such as melanoma, head and neck, liver or kidney cancer. This rearrangement joins TRBV7-3 to TRBJ1-1; D perhaps matches TRBD1 (6 bases). CDR3 protein: CASSLHGQMNTEAFF. In DNA, the CDR3 is TGTGCCAGCAGCTTACACGGACAGATGAACACTGAAGCTTTCTTT.